This T cell receptor (beta chain) appears in the sequencing data of a study of blood T cells in healthy people across ages. A second PCR of 7 to 11 cycles used a sample-barcoded 5' primer and a J-beta primer mix. TCRdb ran MiXCR on the 5' RACE reads and lists one entry per CDR3 protein. The sample includes around 670,000 distinct CDR3 sequences, less than 35% of them seen just once. V was shortened by 1 base and J by 1 base, with 14 bases between the two germline ends. The CDR3 is 16 residues long. Per the germline V gene, CDR1 is MGHRA and CDR2 is YSYEKL. V usage is TRBV4-1 and J usage is TRBJ2-7; the D call may be TRBD1 or TRBD2 (5 bases each). Sequencing was carried out using blood. The TCR was taken from a woman of 80 years or more in good health. The CDR3 here is CASSQGAGRVSYEQYF. The CDR3 DNA reads TGCGCCAGCAGCCAAGGGGCAGGGCGGGTTTCCTACGAGCAGTACTTC.